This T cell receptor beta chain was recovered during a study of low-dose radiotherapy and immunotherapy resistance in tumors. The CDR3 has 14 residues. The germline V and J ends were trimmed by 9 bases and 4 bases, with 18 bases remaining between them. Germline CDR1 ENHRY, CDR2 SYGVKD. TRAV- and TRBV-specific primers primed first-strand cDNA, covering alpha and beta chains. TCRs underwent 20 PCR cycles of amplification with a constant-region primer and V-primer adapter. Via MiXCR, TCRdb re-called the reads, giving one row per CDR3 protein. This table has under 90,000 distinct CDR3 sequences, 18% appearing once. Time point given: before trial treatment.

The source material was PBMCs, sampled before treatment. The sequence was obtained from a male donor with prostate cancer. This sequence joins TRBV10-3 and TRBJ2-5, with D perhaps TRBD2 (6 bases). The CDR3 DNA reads TGTGCCATTGGGACTGGCTTGGTGGCAGAGACCCAGTACTTC. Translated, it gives CAIGTGLVAETQYF.